The following is a TCR beta chain sequence with its context. What it binds is unknown. This entry belongs to a study of shared clonotypes between healthy human individuals. Study results and caveats: It was the few donors that limited the genetic and exposure-history diversity represented. Memory subsets had estimated richness that was generally smaller than that of naive subsets.

At deep level, the assay was performed. Profiling relied on immunoSEQ multiplex PCR, and the TCRdb table lists in-frame clones only, not all of them. The repertoire includes roughly 120,000 clones, approximately 70% of them detected once, and about 26% sits in the top ten. This CDR3 is built from 11 residues. The germline V gene encodes CDR1 SNHLY and CDR2 FYNNEI. The V and J ends lost 6 bases and 6 bases respectively, with 5 bases between them. Sequenced material: memory CD8+ T cells sorted from blood. The subset here: CD45RO+ cells pooled with CCR7-negative TemRA cells. This chain connects TRBV2 to TRBJ1-4, with D uncertain. The TCR comes from a woman between 25 and 40 years old in good health. The CDR3 DNA reads as TGTGCCAGCAGGGGTGATGAAAAACTGTTTTTT. This gives the protein CASRGDEKLFF.